The sequence of this T cell receptor (beta chain) was determined in a study of PD-L1 blockade in urothelial cancer. Study details: At 3 weeks after treatment start (second dose) and again at 6 weeks, blood was analyzed. Typically, measured as a median, blood samples had roughly 140,000 T cells.

The CDR3 totals 13 residues. CDR1 and CDR2 (germline): LNHDA, SQIVND (reference sequence). V was trimmed by 1 base and J by 5 bases, leaving 6 bases between them. Between 1 and 8 samples per patient were obtained, pretreatment and on-treatment. Data came from immunoSEQ multiplex PCR; TCRdb stores just in-frame clones and leaves some out. Here the sample spans 55,000 or so clones, approximately 84% being singletons. This TCR was sampled from a man aged 35 to 55 with urothelial cancer. This chain joins TRBV19 and TRBJ1-5; no reliable D call. The sample consisted of PBMCs, taken around atezolizumab (anti-PD-L1) treatment. CDR3 DNA: TGTGCCAGTAGTATAGGTACTGATCAGCCCCAGCATTTT. It codes for CASSIGTDQPQHF. Filled out from reference TRBV19 and TRBJ1-5, the complete variable domain reads DGGITQSPKYLFRKEGQNVTLSCEQNLNHDAMYWYRQDPGQGLRLIYYSQIVNDFQKGDIAEGYSVSREKKESFPLTVTSAQKNPTAFYLCASSIGTDQPQHFGDGTRLSIL.